The 21 T cell receptor beta chains below were found in one sample sequenced in a study of shared clonotypes between healthy human individuals (dated by TCRdb to 2020 to 2021). The library was produced with the immunoSEQ multiplex PCR assay. TCRdb's version of the immuneACCESS table is confined to in-frame rearrangements and falls short of the full clone set. An unresolved V gene accounts for under half of the shortfall where checked; the remainder is of unknown origin. The sample profile shows around 2.5 million clones; over 85% of them were found once. Approximately 0.37% of the sample is held by the ten biggest clonotypes. The sample comprised naive CD4+ T cells from PBMCs. The sample's cell subset or site label, in plain terms: CD45RA+ positively selected. Receptor source: a man younger than 35 in good health. Some clones in this sample may be carry-over from other donors' samples.

The chain employs TRBV6-1 and TRBJ1-1; 7 bases are shared with TRBD1. The CDR3 covers 14 residues. J was trimmed by 3 bases and V by 7 bases; bases with no gene match: 8. CDR1 is MNHNS and CDR2 is SASEGT in the germline V gene. CDR3 in DNA: TGTGCCAGCACTGCAGGGGGGGCGGACACTGAAGCTTTCTTT. Translated, it gives CASTAGGADTEAFF.

The V gene is TRBV19, the J gene TRBJ2-5, with D possibly TRBD1 on 6 matching bases. The V end was cut by 7 bases, the J end by 5 bases, with 14 bases between. This CDR3 contains 13 residues. The germline V gene has CDR1 LNHDA and CDR2 SQIVND (reference sequence). The CDR3 region is CASKLAGVETQYF. The CDR3 bases are TGTGCCAGTAAGCTGGCAGGGGTGGAGACCCAGTACTTC.

This clone was observed a single time. The rearrangement links TRBV5-1 to TRBJ2-3; a possible D gene is TRBD2 (6 bases). Per the germline V gene, CDR1 is SGHRS and CDR2 is YFSETQ. CDR3 length equals 14 residues. Trimming took off 6 bases at V and 1 base at J, with 12 bases between the two ends. CDR3 bases: TGCGCCAGCACCCTACTAGCCGGCACAGATACGCAGTATTTT. Translated: CASTLLAGTDTQYF.

V usage is TRBV6-1 and J usage is TRBJ2-3, with 7 bases identical to TRBD1. There are 15 residues in the CDR3. V shed 7 bases, J shed 2 bases, and the junction held 9 bases outside the gene matches. Germline assignment: CDR1 MNHNS and CDR2 SASEGT. The CDR3 here is CASISPRGYTDTQYF. Here the CDR3 DNA reads TGTGCCAGCATCTCACCCAGGGGGTACACAGATACGCAGTATTTT.

The chain recombines TRBV2 with TRBJ2-5, with TRBD1 as a possible D gene (6 bases). The V end was cut by 6 bases, the J end by 5 bases, with 16 bases between. Germline V gene lookup returns CDR1 SNHLY and CDR2 FYNNEI. The CDR3 is made up of 14 amino acids. Here the CDR3 DNA reads TGTGCCAGCAGCCACGACAGGTGGGGGGAGACCCAGTACTTC. It is translated as CASSHDRWGETQYF.

To note about this clone: Other DNA sequences of this sample code for an identical CDR3. The CDR3 loop reads CASSLGTGNTEAFF. The CDR3 nucleotides read TGTGCCAGCAGCTTAGGGACGGGGAACACTGAAGCTTTCTTT. The chain is built from TRBV7-9 and TRBJ1-1; unclear D gene. This CDR3 comprises 14 residues. CDR1 and CDR2 (germline): SEHNR, FQNEAQ (reference sequence). V was trimmed by 1 base and J by 1 base, leaving 7 bases between them. The full variable domain, in which reference TRBV7-9 and TRBJ1-1 provide the parts outside the CDR3, is DTGVSQNPRHKITKRGQNVTFRCDPISEHNRLYWYRQTLGQGPEFLTYFQNEAQLEKSRLLSDRFSAERPKGSFSTLEIQRTEQGDSAMYLCASSLGTGNTEAFFGQGTRLTVV.

The chain has TRBV5-4 and TRBJ2-3; a possible D gene is TRBD2 (5 bases). V was clipped by 4 bases and J by 0 bases, with 15 bases between them. The CDR3 totals 16 residues. CDR1 SGHNT and CDR2 YYREEE come from the germline V gene (reference sequence). The CDR3 here is CASSNQRSHSTDTQYF. Here the CDR3 DNA reads TGTGCCAGCAGCAATCAGCGGAGCCATAGCACAGATACGCAGTATTTT.

In regard to this clone: Other DNA sequences of this sample code for an identical CDR3. The J gene is TRBJ1-5, the V gene TRBV30; D remains unclear. The length of the CDR3 is 13 residues. Per the germline V gene, CDR1 is GTSNPN and CDR2 is SVGIG (reference sequence). Deletions cut 1 base from V and 2 bases from J, with 6 bases between. The CDR3 here is CAWSAGGNQPQHF. DNA of the CDR3: TGTGCCTGGAGTGCCGGGGGCAATCAGCCCCAGCATTTT. Variable domain in full (rest from reference TRBV30 and TRBJ1-5): SQTIHQWPATLVQPVGSPLSLECTVEGTSNPNLYWYRQAAGRGLQLLFYSVGIGQISSEVPQNLSASRPQDRQFILSSKKLLLSDSGFYLCAWSAGGNQPQHFGDGTRLSIL.

The rearrangement joins TRBV6-1 to TRBJ1-2; a weak D match, TRBD1 (5 bases). This CDR3 has 15 residues. Germline CDR1 is MNHNS and CDR2 is SASEGT. Trimming left V 4 bases short and J 5 bases short, with 17 bases between. This CDR3 reads CASSASGTGEYGYTF. In DNA, the CDR3 is TGTGCCAGCAGTGCTTCCGGGACGGGAGAATATGGCTACACCTTC.

The rearrangement links TRBV19 to TRBJ2-1; 9 nucleotides line up with TRBD2. The CDR3 spans 19 residues. Germline CDR1 LNHDA, CDR2 SQIVND (reference sequence). V lost 2 bases and J lost 0; bases outside the gene matches: 11. The CDR3 loop reads CASSISQREVKFSYNEQFF. The DNA for the CDR3 is TGTGCCAGTAGTATAAGCCAGCGGGAGGTAAAATTCTCCTACAATGAGCAGTTCTTC.

This chain links TRBV18 with TRBJ2-7, with TRBD1 matching over 7 bases. J gave up 2 bases and V 0 bases, and 7 bases lay outside the gene matches. The CDR3 spans 16 residues. Looked up from germline, CDR1 is KGHSH and CDR2 is LQKENI. The CDR3 is CASSPPIGTATYEQYF. CDR3 nucleotide sequence: TGTGCCAGCTCACCACCGATAGGGACAGCTACCTACGAGCAGTACTTC.

The chain carries TRBV9 and TRBJ1-5, with D hard to call. Trimming left V 4 bases short and J 1 base short, with 9 bases between. This CDR3 contains 14 residues. Germline V CDR1 and CDR2: SGDLS, YYNGEE. The CDR3 DNA sequence: TGTGCCAGCAGCCCCTTAGGGAGCAATCAGCCCCAGCATTTT. It yields the protein CASSPLGSNQPQHF.

The chain joins TRBV19 to TRBJ1-5; 7 bases are a match to TRBD1. CDR3 size: 16 residues. With V trimmed by 1 base and J by 3 bases, 6 bases remained unmatched. Germline-derived CDR1 and CDR2 are LNHDA and SQIVND (reference sequence). The CDR3 DNA sequence: TGTGCCAGTAGTATAGTTCTCCAGGGGGACAATCAGCCCCAGCATTTT. Translated: CASSIVLQGDNQPQHF.

The chain carries TRBV9 and TRBJ2-2; 8 bases are shared with TRBD1. The germline V gene has CDR1 SGDLS and CDR2 YYNGEE. There are 15 residues in the CDR3. With 4 bases clipped from V and 0 bases from J, the junction kept 2 bases outside the gene matches. CDR3 DNA: TGTGCCAGCAGCCCGGACAGGGCGAACACCGGGGAGCTGTTTTTT. Translated: CASSPDRANTGELFF.

Remarks on this clone: The same CDR3 arises from other DNA sequences in this sample as well. The chain links TRBV7-6 to TRBJ2-7; 7 bases fit TRBD2. V dropped 2 bases and J dropped 4; count of bases not matched to a gene: 5. The CDR3 is 14 amino acids. Germline V lookup: CDR1 SGHVS, CDR2 FNYEAQ. CDR3 in DNA: TGTGCCAGCAGCTTACTGGGCGGGAGTTACGAGCAGTACTTC. Translated, it gives CASSLLGGSYEQYF.

V gene TRBV18 combines with J gene TRBJ2-5; D is unresolved. In germline, CDR1 is KGHSH, CDR2 LQKENI. CDR3 length equals 13 residues. Trimming stripped 3 bases from V and 2 bases from J, with 7 bases between. This CDR3 is CASSPWPQETQYF. CDR3 nucleotide sequence: TGTGCCAGCTCACCGTGGCCTCAAGAGACCCAGTACTTC.

V and J are TRBV28 and TRBJ2-1; 10 bases match TRBD2. This CDR3 is built from 16 residues. V was pared by 3 bases and J by 4 bases, with 6 bases of the junction left unmatched. The V gene's germline CDR1 is MDHEN and CDR2 SYDVKM. The CDR3 DNA is TGTGCCAGCAGTTTCATCACTAGCGGGATTTACAATGAGCAGTTCTTC. Its protein product is CASSFITSGIYNEQFF. The whole variable domain, filled in from reference TRBV28 and TRBJ2-1, reads DVKVTQSSRYLVKRTGEKVFLECVQDMDHENMFWYRQDPGLGLRLIYFSYDVKMKEKGDIPEGYSVSREKKERFSLILESASTNQTSMYLCASSFITSGIYNEQFFGPGTRLTVL.

The chain carries TRBV5-1 and TRBJ2-7; TRBD2 might be the D (6 bases). Germline-derived CDR1 and CDR2 are SGHRS and YFSETQ. V was shortened by 4 bases and J by 2 bases, with 16 bases between the two germline ends. This CDR3 contains 15 residues. The CDR3 nucleotides read TGCGCCAGCAGCGATCTAGCGAGAGGGGCCTACGAGCAGTACTTC. Protein sequence: CASSDLARGAYEQYF.

The V and J genes are TRBV4-3 and TRBJ1-4, with D unresolved. Germline V CDR1 and CDR2: LGHNA, YSLEER. Trimming cost V 1 base and J 13 bases, with 16 bases left between them. There are 14 residues in the CDR3. Written as DNA, the CDR3 is TGCGCCAGCAGCCAAGGAGGTTCGGCTAAGCGACTGTTTTTT. Translation gives CASSQGGSAKRLFF.

This chain uses TRBV28 with TRBJ2-7; 7 bases fit TRBD2. Germline V gene sequence: CDR1 MDHEN, CDR2 SYDVKM. J was trimmed by 4 bases and V by 5 bases; bases with no gene match: 17. The CDR3 runs 17 residues. This chain's CDR3 is CASSTPGLAAGTYEQYF. DNA for the CDR3: TGTGCCAGCAGTACCCCCGGGCTAGCGGCGGGAACTTACGAGCAGTACTTC.

In this sample, this clone turned up a few times. The V call is TRBV10-3, the J call TRBJ1-1, with D uncertain. Germline CDR1 and CDR2: ENHRY and SYGVKD. The ends were cut back, 6 bases at V and 1 base at J, with 9 bases in the middle. There are 13 residues in the CDR3. CDR3 sequence reads: CAIRKVENTEAFF. The CDR3 bases are TGTGCCATCAGAAAAGTGGAGAACACTGAAGCTTTCTTT.